The source of this T cell receptor beta chain is a study of technical replicates of blood from a few donors. TCRdb keeps only in-frame clones here, not all; method: immunoSEQ multiplex PCR. The data hold under 100,000 clones, with approximately 83% observed a single time. Germline CDR1 reads LGHNA; CDR2 reads YSLEER. The V gene lost 0 bases and the J gene lost 15 bases, with 18 bases spanning the gap. The CDR3 runs 14 residues. The chain couples TRBV4-3 to TRBJ2-4; D perhaps matches TRBD2 (6 bases). Specimen: PBMCs. This clonotype originated in a human donor in good health. Some clones in this sample may be carry-over from other donors' samples. The CDR3 sequence is CASSQDLGAGRPYF. As DNA, the CDR3 is TGCGCCAGCAGCCAAGATTTAGGGGCGGGACGGCCGTACTTC.